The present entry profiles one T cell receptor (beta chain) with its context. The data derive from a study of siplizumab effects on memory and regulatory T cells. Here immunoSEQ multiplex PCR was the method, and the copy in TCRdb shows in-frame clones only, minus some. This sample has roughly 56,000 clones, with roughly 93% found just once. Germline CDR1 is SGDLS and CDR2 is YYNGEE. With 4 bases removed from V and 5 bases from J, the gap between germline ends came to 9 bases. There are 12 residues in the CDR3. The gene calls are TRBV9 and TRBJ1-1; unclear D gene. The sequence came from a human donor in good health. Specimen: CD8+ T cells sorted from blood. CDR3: CASSPRNTEAFF. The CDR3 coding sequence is TGTGCCAGCAGCCCGAGAAATACTGAAGCTTTCTTT.